This section outlines one T cell receptor (beta chain) sequence together with its context. There are 16 residues in the CDR3. Germline CDR1 and CDR2: ENHRY and SYGVKD. The source of the sample is a study of T cells expressing NK-cell markers. Study-wide context: TCR beta repertoires came from sorted CD3+CD56+NKG2C+, CD3+CD56+NKG2C- and CD3+CD56-NKG2C+ T cells. Seven of the eight sequenced donors were classified as HCMV-seropositive, and one was classified as seronegative.

TCRdb re-called the 5' RACE reads; one entry per CDR3 protein, DNA not given. Reported are under 500,000 distinct CDR3 sequences; the ten largest clones contain roughly 8%. This receptor was identified in a woman between 18 and 69 years old in good health. The chain has TRBV10-3 and TRBJ1-3. Sequenced: blood T cells: a sorted CD56 or NKG2C T cell subset, CD4+ or CD8+ T cells, or bulk PBMC T cells (not recorded which). This CDR3 reads CAISESNGVSGNTIYF.